This TCR beta chain was identified during a study of blood T cells in healthy people across ages. General study points: The lack of PBMC sorting stopped any conclusive naive versus antigen-experienced comparison.

PBMCs, at least 7 million per sample, were isolated. Primers used in a second PCR of roughly 7 to 12 cycles were a sample-barcoded 5' primer and a J-beta primer mix. Each cDNA was tagged by a template-switch adaptor containing 12 random nucleotides. Per sample, CDR3-containing paired-end reads numbered at least 2.5 million. TCRdb passed the 5' RACE reads through MiXCR, listing each CDR3 protein once. The sample includes hundreds of thousands of distinct CDR3 sequences, approximately 30% of them seen just once. Concerning this clonotype itself: Its specificity is not known.

CDR1 is SGDLS, CDR2 YYNGEE, per germline. V shed 2 bases and J shed 0 bases, with 11 bases lying between them. This CDR3 has 16 residues. The chain employs TRBV9 and TRBJ1-4; D not resolved. The sequenced sample was blood. This receptor was taken from a woman of 80 years or more in good health. The CDR3 sequence is CASSVGVYATNEKLFF. As DNA, the CDR3 is TGTGCCAGCAGCGTTGGGGTCTATGCAACTAATGAAAAACTGTTTTTT.